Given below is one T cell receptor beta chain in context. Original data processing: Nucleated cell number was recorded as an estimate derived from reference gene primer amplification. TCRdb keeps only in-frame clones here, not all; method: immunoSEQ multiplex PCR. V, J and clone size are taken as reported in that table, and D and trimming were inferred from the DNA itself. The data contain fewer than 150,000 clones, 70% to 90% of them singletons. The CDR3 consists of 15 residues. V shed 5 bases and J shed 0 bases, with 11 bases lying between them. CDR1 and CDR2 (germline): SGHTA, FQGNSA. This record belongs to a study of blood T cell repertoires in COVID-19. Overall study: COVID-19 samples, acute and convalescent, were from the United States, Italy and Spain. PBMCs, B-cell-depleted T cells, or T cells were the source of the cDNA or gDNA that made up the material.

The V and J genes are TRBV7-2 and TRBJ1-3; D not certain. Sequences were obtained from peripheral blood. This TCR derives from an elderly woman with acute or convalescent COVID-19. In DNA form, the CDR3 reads TGTGCCAGCAGCCTATTCTCCTTCTCTGGAAACACCATATATTTT. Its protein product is CASSLFSFSGNTIYF.